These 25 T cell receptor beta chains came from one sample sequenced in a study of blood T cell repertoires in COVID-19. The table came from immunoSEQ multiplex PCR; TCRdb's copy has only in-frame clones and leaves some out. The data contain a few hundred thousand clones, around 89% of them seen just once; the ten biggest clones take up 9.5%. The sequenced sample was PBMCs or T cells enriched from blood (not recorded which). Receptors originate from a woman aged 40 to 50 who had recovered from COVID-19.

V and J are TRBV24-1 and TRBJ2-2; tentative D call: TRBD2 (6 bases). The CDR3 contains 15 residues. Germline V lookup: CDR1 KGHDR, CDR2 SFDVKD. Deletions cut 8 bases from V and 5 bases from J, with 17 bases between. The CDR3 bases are TGTGCCACCACCAAATCCGGGGGTCGGACCGGGGAGCTGTTTTTT. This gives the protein CATTKSGGRTGELFF.

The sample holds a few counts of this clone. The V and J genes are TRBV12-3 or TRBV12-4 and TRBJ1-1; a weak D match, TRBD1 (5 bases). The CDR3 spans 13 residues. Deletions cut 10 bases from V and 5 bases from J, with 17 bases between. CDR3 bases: TGTGCCATCCAGGACGCCGGGGGGACTGAAGCTTTCTTT. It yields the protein CAIQDAGGTEAFF.

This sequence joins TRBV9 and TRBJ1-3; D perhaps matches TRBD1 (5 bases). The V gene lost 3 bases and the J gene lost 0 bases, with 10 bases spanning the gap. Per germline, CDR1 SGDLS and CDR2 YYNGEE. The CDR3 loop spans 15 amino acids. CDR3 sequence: CASSASGISGNTIYF. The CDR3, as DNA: TGTGCCAGCAGCGCATCAGGGATCTCTGGAAACACCATATATTTT. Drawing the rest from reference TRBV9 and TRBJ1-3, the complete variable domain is DSGVTQTPKHLITATGQRVTLRCSPRSGDLSVYWYQQSLDQGLQFLIQYYNGEERAKGNILERFSAQQFPDLHSELNLSSLELGDSALYFCASSASGISGNTIYFGEGSWLTVV.

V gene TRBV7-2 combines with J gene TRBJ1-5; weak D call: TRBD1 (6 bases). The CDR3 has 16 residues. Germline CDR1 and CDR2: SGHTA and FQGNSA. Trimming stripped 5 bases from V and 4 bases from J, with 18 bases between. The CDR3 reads CASSLGGRKGNQPQHF. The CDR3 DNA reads TGTGCCAGCAGCCTAGGGGGGCGGAAGGGGAATCAGCCCCAGCATTTT.

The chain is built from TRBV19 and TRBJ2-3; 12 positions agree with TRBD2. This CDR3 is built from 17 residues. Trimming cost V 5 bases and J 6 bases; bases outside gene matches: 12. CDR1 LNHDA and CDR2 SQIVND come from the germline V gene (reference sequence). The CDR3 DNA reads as TGTGCCAGTAGTCTCAGGTCTACTAGCGGGGGGCCTGATACGCAGTATTTT. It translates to CASSLRSTSGGPDTQYF.

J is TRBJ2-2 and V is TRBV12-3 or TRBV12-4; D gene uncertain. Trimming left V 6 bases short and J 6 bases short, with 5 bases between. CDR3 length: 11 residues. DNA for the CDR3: TGTGCCAGCAGCCAGGCCGGGGAGCTGTTTTTT. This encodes CASSQAGELFF.

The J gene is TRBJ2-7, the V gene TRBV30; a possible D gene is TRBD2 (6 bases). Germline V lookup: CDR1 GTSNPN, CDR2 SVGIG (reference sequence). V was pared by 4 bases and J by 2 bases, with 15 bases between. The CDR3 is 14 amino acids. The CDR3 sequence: CAWTRGGDAYEQYF. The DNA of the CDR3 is TGTGCCTGGACCCGGGGAGGTGATGCCTACGAGCAGTACTTC.

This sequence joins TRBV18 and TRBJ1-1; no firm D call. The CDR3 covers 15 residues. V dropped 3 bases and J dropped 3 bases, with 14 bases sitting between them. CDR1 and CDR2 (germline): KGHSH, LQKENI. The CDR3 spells CASSPLAVGDTEAFF. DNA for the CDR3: TGTGCCAGCTCACCTTTGGCAGTTGGAGACACTGAAGCTTTCTTT.

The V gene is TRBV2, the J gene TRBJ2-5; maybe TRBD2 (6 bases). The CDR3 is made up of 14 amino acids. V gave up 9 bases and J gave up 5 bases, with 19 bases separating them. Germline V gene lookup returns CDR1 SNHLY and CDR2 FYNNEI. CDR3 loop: CARHSAGSGETQYF. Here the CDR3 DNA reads TGTGCCAGGCACAGCGCGGGGTCTGGGGAGACCCAGTACTTC.

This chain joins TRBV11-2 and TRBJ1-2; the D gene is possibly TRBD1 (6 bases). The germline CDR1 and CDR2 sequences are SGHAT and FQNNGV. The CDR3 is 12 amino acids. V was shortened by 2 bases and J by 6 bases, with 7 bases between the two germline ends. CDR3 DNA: TGTGCCAGCAGCTTATCAGGGGATGGCTACACCTTC. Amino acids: CASSLSGDGYTF.

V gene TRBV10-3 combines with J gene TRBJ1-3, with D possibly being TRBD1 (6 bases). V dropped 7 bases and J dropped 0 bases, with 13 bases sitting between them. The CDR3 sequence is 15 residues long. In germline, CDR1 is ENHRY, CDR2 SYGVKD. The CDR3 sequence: CAINPGQLSGNTIYF. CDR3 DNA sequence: TGTGCCATCAATCCTGGACAGCTCTCTGGAAACACCATATATTTT.

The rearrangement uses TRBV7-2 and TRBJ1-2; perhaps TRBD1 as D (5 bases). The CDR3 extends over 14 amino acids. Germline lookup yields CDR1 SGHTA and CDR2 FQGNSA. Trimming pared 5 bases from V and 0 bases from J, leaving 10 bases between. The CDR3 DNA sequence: TGTGCCAGCAGCCAAGACAGTACTAACTATGGCTACACCTTC. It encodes CASSQDSTNYGYTF.

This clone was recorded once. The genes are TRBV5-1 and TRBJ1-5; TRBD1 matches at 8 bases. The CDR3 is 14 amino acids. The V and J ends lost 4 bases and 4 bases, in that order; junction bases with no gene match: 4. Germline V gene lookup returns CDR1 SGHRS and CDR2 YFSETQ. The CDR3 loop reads CASSPGQVNQPQHF. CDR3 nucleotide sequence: TGCGCCAGCAGCCCGGGACAGGTGAATCAGCCCCAGCATTTT.

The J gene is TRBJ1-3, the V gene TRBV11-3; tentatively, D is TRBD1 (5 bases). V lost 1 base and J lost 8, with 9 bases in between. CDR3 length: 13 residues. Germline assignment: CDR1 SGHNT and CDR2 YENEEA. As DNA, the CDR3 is TGTGCCAGCAGCTTAGCTCCCAGGGACACCATATATTTT. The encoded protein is CASSLAPRDTIYF.

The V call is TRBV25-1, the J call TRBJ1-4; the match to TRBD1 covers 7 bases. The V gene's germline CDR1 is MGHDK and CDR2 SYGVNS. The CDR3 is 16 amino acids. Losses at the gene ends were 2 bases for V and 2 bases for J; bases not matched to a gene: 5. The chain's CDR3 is CASSERGRGTNEKLFF. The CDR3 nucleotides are TGTGCCAGCAGTGAAAGGGGGCGCGGGACTAATGAAAAACTGTTTTTT.

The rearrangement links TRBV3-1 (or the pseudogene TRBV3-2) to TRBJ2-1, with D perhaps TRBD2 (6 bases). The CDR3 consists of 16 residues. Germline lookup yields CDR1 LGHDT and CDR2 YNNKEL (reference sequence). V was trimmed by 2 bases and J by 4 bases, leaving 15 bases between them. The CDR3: CASSQPPGLGYNEQFF. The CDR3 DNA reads TGTGCCAGCAGCCAACCTCCGGGACTGGGGTACAATGAGCAGTTCTTC.

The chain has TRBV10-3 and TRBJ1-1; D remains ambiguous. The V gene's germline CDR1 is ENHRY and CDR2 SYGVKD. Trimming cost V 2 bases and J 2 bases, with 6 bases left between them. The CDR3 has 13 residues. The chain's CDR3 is CAISERGNTEAFF. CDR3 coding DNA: TGTGCCATCAGTGAGCGCGGAAACACTGAAGCTTTCTTT.

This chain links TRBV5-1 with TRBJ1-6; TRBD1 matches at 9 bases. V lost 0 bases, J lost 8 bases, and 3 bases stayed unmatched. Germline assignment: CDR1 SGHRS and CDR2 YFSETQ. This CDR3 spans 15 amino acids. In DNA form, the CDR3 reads TGCGCCAGCAGCTTGGGGGACAGGGTTGATTCACCCCTCCACTTT. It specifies CASSLGDRVDSPLHF.

The CDR3 coding sequence is TGTGCCAGCAGCTTCGTCCCAGATACGCAGTATTTT. It yields the protein CASSFVPDTQYF. The chain has TRBV7-2 and TRBJ2-3; D uncertain. Germline V gene lookup returns CDR1 SGHTA and CDR2 FQGNSA. This CDR3 is built from 12 residues. The germline V and J ends were trimmed by 3 bases and 4 bases, with 5 bases remaining between them.

CDR3 loop: CASSVQGSQETQYF. DNA of the CDR3: TGTGCCAGTAGTGTTCAGGGGAGCCAAGAGACCCAGTACTTC. The chain joins TRBV19 to TRBJ2-5, with TRBD1 as a possible D gene (6 bases). The V gene's germline CDR1 is LNHDA and CDR2 SQIVND (reference sequence). The CDR3 runs to 14 residues. Trimming left V 5 bases short and J 1 base short, with 11 bases between.

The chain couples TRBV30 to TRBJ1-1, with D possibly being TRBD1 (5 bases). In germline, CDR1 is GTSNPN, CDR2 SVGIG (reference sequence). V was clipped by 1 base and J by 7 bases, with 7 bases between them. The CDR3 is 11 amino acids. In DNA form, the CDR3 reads TGTGCCTGGAGTGGGGGGGGTGAAGCTTTCTTT. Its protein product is CAWSGGGEAFF.

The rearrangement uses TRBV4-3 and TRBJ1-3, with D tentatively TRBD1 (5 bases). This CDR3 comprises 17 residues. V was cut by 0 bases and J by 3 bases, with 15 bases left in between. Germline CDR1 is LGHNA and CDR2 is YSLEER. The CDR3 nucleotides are TGCGCCAGCAGCCAAGATACAGGCAGCAGAGGTGGAAACACCATATATTTT. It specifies CASSQDTGSRGGNTIYF.

The CDR3 bases are TGTGCCACCGGCCTGGGCGGGAGGCCAGATACGCAGTATTTT. Amino acid sequence: CATGLGGRPDTQYF. This chain uses TRBV24-1 with TRBJ2-3; 8 bases are shared with TRBD2. The CDR3 consists of 14 residues. Germline V gene sequence: CDR1 KGHDR, CDR2 SFDVKD. The trim removed 9 bases at V and 4 bases at J, leaving 8 bases unmatched.

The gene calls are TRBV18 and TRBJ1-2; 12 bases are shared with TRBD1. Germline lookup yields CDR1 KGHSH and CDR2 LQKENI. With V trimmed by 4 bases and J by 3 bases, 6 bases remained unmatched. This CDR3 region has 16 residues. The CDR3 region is CASSQGTGGIDYGYTF. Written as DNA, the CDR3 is TGTGCCAGCTCACAAGGGACAGGGGGCATAGACTATGGCTACACCTTC.

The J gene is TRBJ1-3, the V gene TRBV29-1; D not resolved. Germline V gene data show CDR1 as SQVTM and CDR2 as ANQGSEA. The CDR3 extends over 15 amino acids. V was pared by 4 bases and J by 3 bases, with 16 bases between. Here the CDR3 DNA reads TGCAGCGTTGTTGTTGGGCGGGTTGGTGGAAACACCATATATTTT. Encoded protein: CSVVVGRVGGNTIYF.